This T cell receptor beta chain was obtained from a study of cytotoxic CD8 clonotypes in ibrutinib-treated CLL. Study findings and constraints: The clonality went up when patients responded to ibrutinib and dropped back toward baseline at progression. Sample timing was unmatched between remission and later-progressing patients; lymph nodes unstudied.

Per the germline V gene, CDR1 is MNHNS and CDR2 is SASEGT. This CDR3 is built from 15 residues. With 10 bases clipped from V and 2 bases from J, the junction kept 7 bases outside the gene matches. Genomic DNA for TCR beta libraries, 1.5 to 2 micrograms, came from cryopreserved PBMCs. Researchers set a sequencing depth target of 1 in 200,000 to 1 in 1 million T cells. Assay used: immunoSEQ multiplex PCR; TCRdb lists only in-frame clones, some missing. Found here are approximately 100,000 clones, 60% to 80% of them singletons; the top ten hold 25% to 40%. Concerning this clone itself: The antigen remains undetermined.

The clonotype comes from a human donor with chronic lymphocytic leukemia. The chain employs TRBV6-1 and TRBJ2-6; TRBD1 matches 8 bases. Source: PBMCs, taken after 12 months of ibrutinib treatment. The CDR3 loop reads CAIRTGSAGANVLTF. The CDR3 DNA is TGTGCCATACGGACAGGGTCAGCTGGGGCCAACGTCCTGACTTTC.